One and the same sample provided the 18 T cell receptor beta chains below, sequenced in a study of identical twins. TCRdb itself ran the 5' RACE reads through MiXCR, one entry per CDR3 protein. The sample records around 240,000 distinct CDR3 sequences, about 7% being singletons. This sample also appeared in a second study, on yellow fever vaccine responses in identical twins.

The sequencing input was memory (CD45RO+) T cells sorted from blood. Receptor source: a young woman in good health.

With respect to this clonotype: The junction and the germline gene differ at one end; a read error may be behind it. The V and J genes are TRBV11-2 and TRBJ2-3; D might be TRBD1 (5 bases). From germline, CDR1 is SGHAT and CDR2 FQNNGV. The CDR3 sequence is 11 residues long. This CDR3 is CASSSGPTRNF. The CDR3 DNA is TGTGCCAGCAGCTCAGGGCCCACGAGGAATTTT.

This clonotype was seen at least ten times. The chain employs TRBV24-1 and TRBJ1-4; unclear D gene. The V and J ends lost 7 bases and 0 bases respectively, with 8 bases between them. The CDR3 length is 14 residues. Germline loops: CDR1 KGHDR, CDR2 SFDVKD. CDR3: CATSESATNEKLFF. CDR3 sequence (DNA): TGTGCCACCAGCGAGTCAGCAACTAATGAAAAACTGTTTTTT.

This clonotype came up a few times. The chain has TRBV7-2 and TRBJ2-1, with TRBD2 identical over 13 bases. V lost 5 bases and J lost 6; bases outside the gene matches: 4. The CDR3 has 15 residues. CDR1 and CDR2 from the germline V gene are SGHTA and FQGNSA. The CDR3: CASSRTSGSVNEQFF. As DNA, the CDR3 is TGTGCCAGCAGCCGGACTAGCGGGAGTGTCAATGAGCAGTTCTTC.

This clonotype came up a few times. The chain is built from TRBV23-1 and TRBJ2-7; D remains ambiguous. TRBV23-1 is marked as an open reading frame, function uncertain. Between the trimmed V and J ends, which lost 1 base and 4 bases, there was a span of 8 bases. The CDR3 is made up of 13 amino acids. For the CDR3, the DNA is TGCGCCAGCAGTCAATACGGTCCTTACGAGCAGTACGTC. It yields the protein CASSQYGPYEQYV.

For the CDR3, the DNA is TGTGCCAGCAGCCTATTGACAGGAGGATACGAGCAGTACTTC. Protein product: CASSLLTGGYEQYF. The rearrangement links TRBV7-9 to TRBJ2-7; possible D gene TRBD1, 6 bases. The CDR3 totals 14 residues. V was trimmed by 5 bases and J by 4 bases, leaving 15 bases between them. Germline assignment: CDR1 SEHNR and CDR2 FQNEAQ (reference sequence).

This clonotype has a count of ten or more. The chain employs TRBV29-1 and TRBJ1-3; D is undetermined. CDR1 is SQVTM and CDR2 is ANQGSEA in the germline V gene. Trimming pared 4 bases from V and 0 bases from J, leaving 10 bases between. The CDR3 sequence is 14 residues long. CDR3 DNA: TGCAGCGTTGCAAGGGATACCTCTGGAAACACCATATATTTT. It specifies CSVARDTSGNTIYF. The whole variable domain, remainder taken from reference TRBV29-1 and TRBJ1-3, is SAVISQKPSRDICQRGTSLTIQCQVDSQVTMMFWYRQQPGQSLTLIATANQGSEATYESGFVIDKFPISRPNLTFSTLTVSNMSPEDSSIYLCSVARDTSGNTIYFGEGSWLTVV.

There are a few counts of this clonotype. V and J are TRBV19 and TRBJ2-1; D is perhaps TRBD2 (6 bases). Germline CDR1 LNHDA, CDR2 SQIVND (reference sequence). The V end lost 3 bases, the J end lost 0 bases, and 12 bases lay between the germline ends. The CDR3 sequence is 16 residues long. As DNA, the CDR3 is TGTGCCAGTAGTATTTGGAGGGCTAACTCCTACAATGAGCAGTTCTTC. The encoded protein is CASSIWRANSYNEQFF.

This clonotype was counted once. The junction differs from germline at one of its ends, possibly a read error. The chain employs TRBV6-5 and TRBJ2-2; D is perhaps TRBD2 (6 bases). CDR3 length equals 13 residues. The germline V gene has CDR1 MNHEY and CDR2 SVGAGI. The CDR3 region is CASSSGLHTGELF. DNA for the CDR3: TGTGCCAGCAGTTCGGGACTTCACACCGGGGAGCTGTTT.

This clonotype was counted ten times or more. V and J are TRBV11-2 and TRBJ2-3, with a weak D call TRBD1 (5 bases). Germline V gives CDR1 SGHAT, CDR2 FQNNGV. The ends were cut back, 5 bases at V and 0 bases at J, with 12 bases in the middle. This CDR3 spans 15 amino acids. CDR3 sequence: CASSAGPGSTDTQYF. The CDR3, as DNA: TGTGCCAGCAGCGCAGGCCCAGGGAGCACAGATACGCAGTATTTT. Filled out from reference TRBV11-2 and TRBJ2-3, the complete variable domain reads EAGVAQSPRYKIIEKRQSVAFWCNPISGHATLYWYQQILGQGPKLLIQFQNNGVVDDSQLPKDRFSAERLKGVDSTLKIQPAKLEDSAVYLCASSAGPGSTDTQYFGPGTRLTVL.

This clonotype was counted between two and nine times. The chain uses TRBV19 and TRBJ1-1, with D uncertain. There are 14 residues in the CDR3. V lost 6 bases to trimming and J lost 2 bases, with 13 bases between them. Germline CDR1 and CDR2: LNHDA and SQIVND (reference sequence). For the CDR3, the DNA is TGTGCCAGTAGACCCGGGGTACGAAACACTGAAGCTTTCTTT. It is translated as CASRPGVRNTEAFF. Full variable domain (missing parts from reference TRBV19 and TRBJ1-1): DGGITQSPKYLFRKEGQNVTLSCEQNLNHDAMYWYRQDPGQGLRLIYYSQIVNDFQKGDIAEGYSVSREKKESFPLTVTSAQKNPTAFYLCASRPGVRNTEAFFGQGTRLTVV.

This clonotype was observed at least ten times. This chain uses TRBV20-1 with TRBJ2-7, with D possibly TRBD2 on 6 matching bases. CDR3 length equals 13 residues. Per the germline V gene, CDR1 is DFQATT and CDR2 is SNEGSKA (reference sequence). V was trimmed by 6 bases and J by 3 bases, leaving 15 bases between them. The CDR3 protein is CSAAGPNFYEQYF. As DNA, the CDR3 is TGCAGTGCCGCGGGACCTAACTTCTACGAGCAGTACTTC.

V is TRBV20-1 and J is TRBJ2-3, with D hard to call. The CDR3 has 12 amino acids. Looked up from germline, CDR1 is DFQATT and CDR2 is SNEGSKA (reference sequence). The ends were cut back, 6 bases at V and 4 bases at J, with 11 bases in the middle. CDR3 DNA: TGCAGTGCAGGGCCCGGCGCAGATACGCAGTATTTT. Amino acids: CSAGPGADTQYF.

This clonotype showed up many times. Here the CDR3 reads CASSQEFLIHSTDTQYF. The DNA for the CDR3 is TGCGCCAGCAGCCAAGAATTTTTAATCCATAGCACAGATACGCAGTATTTT. The chain uses TRBV4-1 and TRBJ2-3; no clear D gene. Per the germline V gene, CDR1 is MGHRA and CDR2 is YSYEKL. The CDR3 runs 17 residues. The V gene lost 0 bases and the J gene lost 0 bases, with 13 bases spanning the gap.

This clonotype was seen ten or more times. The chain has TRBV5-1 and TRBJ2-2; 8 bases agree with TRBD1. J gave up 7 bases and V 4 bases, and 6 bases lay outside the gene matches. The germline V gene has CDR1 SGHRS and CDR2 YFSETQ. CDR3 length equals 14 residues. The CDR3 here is CASSPDRGGGELFF. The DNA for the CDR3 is TGCGCCAGCAGCCCCGACAGGGGCGGCGGGGAGCTGTTTTTT.

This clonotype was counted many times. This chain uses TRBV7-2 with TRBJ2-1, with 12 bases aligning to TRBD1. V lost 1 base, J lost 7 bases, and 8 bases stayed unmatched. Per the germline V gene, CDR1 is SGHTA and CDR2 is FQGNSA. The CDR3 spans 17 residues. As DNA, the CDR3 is TGTGCCAGCAGCTTAGGGTGGGGGACAGGGGGCTGGAATGAGCAGTTCTTC. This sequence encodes CASSLGWGTGGWNEQFF.

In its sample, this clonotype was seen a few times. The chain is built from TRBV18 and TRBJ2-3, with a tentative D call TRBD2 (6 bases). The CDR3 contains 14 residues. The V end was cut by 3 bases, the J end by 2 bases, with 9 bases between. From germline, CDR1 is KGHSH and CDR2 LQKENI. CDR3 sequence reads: CASSPGTLTDTQYF. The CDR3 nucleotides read TGTGCCAGCTCACCCGGGACTCTCACAGATACGCAGTATTTT.

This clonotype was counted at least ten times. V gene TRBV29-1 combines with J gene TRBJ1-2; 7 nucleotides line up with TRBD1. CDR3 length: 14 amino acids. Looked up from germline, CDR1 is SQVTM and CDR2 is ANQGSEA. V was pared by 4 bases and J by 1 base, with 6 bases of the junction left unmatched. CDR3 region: CSVVGRGLNYGYTF. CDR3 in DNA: TGCAGCGTTGTCGGGAGGGGGCTTAACTATGGCTACACCTTC. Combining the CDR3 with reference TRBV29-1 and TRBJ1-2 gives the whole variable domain SAVISQKPSRDICQRGTSLTIQCQVDSQVTMMFWYRQQPGQSLTLIATANQGSEATYESGFVIDKFPISRPNLTFSTLTVSNMSPEDSSIYLCSVVGRGLNYGYTFGSGTRLTVV.

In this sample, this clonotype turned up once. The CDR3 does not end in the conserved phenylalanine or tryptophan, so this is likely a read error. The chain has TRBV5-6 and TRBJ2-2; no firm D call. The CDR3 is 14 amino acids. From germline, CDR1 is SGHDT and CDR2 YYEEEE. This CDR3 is CAISLGLLTGELFC. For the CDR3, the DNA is TGTGCCATCAGCCTCGGGCTCCTCACCGGGGAGCTGTTTTGT.